These 19 T cell receptor beta chains were sequenced from one sample in a study of cytomegalovirus exposure and HLA in healthy donors. PCR primers comprised 60 Vbeta and 13 Jbeta primers. Generated by immunoSEQ multiplex PCR, the TCRdb table keeps only in-frame clones and is missing some. The sample yields more than 100,000 clones, about 80% seen once. The sequenced material came from PBMCs. All receptors derive from a female donor in good health and CMV-seropositive.

The CDR3 here is CASDRGLNQPQHF. DNA of the CDR3: TGTGCCAGCGACAGGGGCCTCAATCAGCCCCAGCATTTT. The chain recombines TRBV2 with TRBJ1-5; 8 nucleotides match TRBD1. Germline CDR1 and CDR2: SNHLY and FYNNEI. This CDR3 region has 13 residues. Trimming at V came to 8 bases and at J to 3 bases, leaving 3 bases not matched to a gene.

V gene TRBV5-8 combines with J gene TRBJ2-1, with TRBD2 as a possible D gene (7 bases). The V gene's germline CDR1 is SGHTS and CDR2 YDEGEE. V was shortened by 6 bases and J by 0 bases, with 13 bases between the two germline ends. The CDR3 totals 15 residues. CDR3 region: CASTPRGASYNEQFF. The CDR3 DNA reads as TGTGCCAGCACCCCACGGGGGGCCTCCTACAATGAGCAGTTCTTC.

This chain connects TRBV27 to TRBJ2-5; 7 bases match TRBD2. CDR3 length: 13 residues. V gave up 6 bases and J gave up 4 bases; unmatched junction bases: 5. Germline lookup yields CDR1 MNHEY and CDR2 SMNVEV (reference sequence). CDR3 bases: TGTGCCAGCAGAGGTTGGGGGGGAGAGACCCAGTACTTC. Translation: CASRGWGGETQYF.

The chain recombines TRBV7-2 with TRBJ2-3; TRBD2 matches 11 bases. The CDR3 totals 15 residues. J was trimmed by 2 bases and V by 5 bases; bases with no gene match: 3. Germline CDR1 is SGHTA and CDR2 is FQGNSA. CDR3 nucleotides: TGTGCCAGCAGCCCTAGCGGGGGGAACACAGATACGCAGTATTTT. Translation gives CASSPSGGNTDTQYF.

This clone was seen a few times. The CDR3 nucleotides are TGTGCCAGCTCACCACCTACCAGGGGCTACGAGCAGTACTTC. Translation gives CASSPPTRGYEQYF. The chain couples TRBV18 to TRBJ2-7; possibly TRBD1 for D (6 bases). Per the germline V gene, CDR1 is KGHSH and CDR2 is LQKENI. V dropped 0 bases and J dropped 3 bases, with 9 bases sitting between them. CDR3 length equals 14 residues. Full variable domain (missing parts from reference TRBV18 and TRBJ2-7): NAGVMQNPRHLVRRRGQEARLRCSPMKGHSHVYWYRQLPEEGLKFMVYLQKENIIDESGMPKERFSAEFPKEGPSILRIQQVVRGDSAAYFCASSPPTRGYEQYFGPGTRLTVT.

The chain employs TRBV19 and TRBJ1-1; 8 positions match TRBD1. This CDR3 comprises 17 residues. From germline, CDR1 is LNHDA and CDR2 SQIVND (reference sequence). V was pared by 10 bases and J by 6 bases, with 22 bases of the junction left unmatched. The CDR3 here is CANKRRGDRGVSPEAFF. The DNA of the CDR3 is TGTGCCAACAAACGACGGGGAGACAGGGGTGTGTCACCTGAAGCTTTCTTT.

The V gene is TRBV29-1, the J gene TRBJ2-2; D may be TRBD1 (5 bases). The CDR3 spans 13 residues. Trimming cost V 4 bases and J 6 bases, with 12 bases left between them. Germline V gene data show CDR1 as SQVTM and CDR2 as ANQGSEA. CDR3 region: CSVAVQAAGELFF. As DNA, the CDR3 is TGCAGCGTTGCGGTACAGGCGGCCGGGGAGCTGTTTTTT.

The chain is built from TRBV28 and TRBJ2-7; TRBD2 is a possible D gene (5 bases). Germline V gives CDR1 MDHEN, CDR2 SYDVKM. Trimming removed 6 bases at V and 3 bases at J, with 12 bases between. This CDR3 has 13 amino acids. The CDR3 protein is CASRVGEYYEQYF. CDR3 nucleotide sequence: TGTGCCAGCAGGGTCGGGGAATACTACGAGCAGTACTTC.

This rearrangement joins TRBV6-1 to TRBJ1-2; 7 nucleotides line up with TRBD1. Germline V CDR1 and CDR2: MNHNS, SASEGT. V shed 6 bases and J 4 bases; nucleotides not matched to a gene: 8. There are 14 residues in the CDR3. The CDR3 coding sequence is TGTGCCAGCAGAACAGGGGCCCGCAGCTATGGCTACACCTTC. Protein sequence: CASRTGARSYGYTF.

The chain couples TRBV7-3 to TRBJ1-6, with a tentative D call TRBD1 (6 bases). The V end was cut by 5 bases, the J end by 3 bases, with 14 bases between. Germline CDR1 and CDR2: SGHTA and FQGTGA. The CDR3 has 16 amino acids. The CDR3 here is CASSERGGFYNSPLHF. In DNA form, the CDR3 reads TGTGCCAGCAGCGAAAGGGGGGGTTTCTATAATTCACCCCTCCACTTT.

The chain has TRBV9 and TRBJ1-2, with D tentatively TRBD1 (5 bases). Germline-derived CDR1 and CDR2 are SGDLS and YYNGEE. CDR3 length equals 12 residues. Trimming removed 3 bases from V and 7 bases from J, with 10 bases in between. The CDR3 DNA sequence: TGTGCCAGCAGCGCCCAGGGTTCTGGCTACACCTTC. This encodes CASSAQGSGYTF. The full variable domain, its missing parts supplied by reference TRBV9 and TRBJ1-2, is DSGVTQTPKHLITATGQRVTLRCSPRSGDLSVYWYQQSLDQGLQFLIQYYNGEERAKGNILERFSAQQFPDLHSELNLSSLELGDSALYFCASSAQGSGYTFGSGTRLTVV.

The V call is TRBV9, the J call TRBJ2-5, with 7 bases lining up with TRBD2. Trimming at V came to 4 bases and at J to 1 base, leaving 10 bases not matched to a gene. The germline gives CDR1 SGDLS, CDR2 YYNGEE. The CDR3 is made up of 16 amino acids. CDR3 region: CASSPAELAPQETQYF. The CDR3 DNA sequence: TGTGCCAGCAGCCCCGCCGAACTAGCGCCCCAAGAGACCCAGTACTTC.

The genes are TRBV6-5 and TRBJ2-7; D is ambiguous. This CDR3 spans 16 amino acids. The germline CDR1 and CDR2 sequences are MNHEY and SVGAGI. V was clipped by 0 bases and J by 1 base, with 13 bases between them. DNA for the CDR3: TGTGCCAGCAGTTACTCGTTGACGGGTCAATCCTACGAGCAGTACTTC. Translated: CASSYSLTGQSYEQYF.

The chain links TRBV15 to TRBJ2-7; TRBD2 aligns across 13 bases. Trimming took 3 bases from V and 6 from J; bases not matched to a gene: 11. The germline CDR1 and CDR2 sequences are LNHNV and YYDKDF (reference sequence). The CDR3 covers 17 residues. The CDR3 DNA is TGTGCCACCAGCAGTGCTTTTGGACTAGCGGGGGCGGGCGAGCAGTACTTC. It is translated as CATSSAFGLAGAGEQYF.

This clone was observed a few times. This CDR3 is missing its conserved last phenylalanine or tryptophan, likely due to a read error. No DNA is shown, since the ends of the CDR3 on it are uncertain; the CDR3 is the one TCRdb lists. CDR3 sequence: CASSLRSGI. The V and J genes are TRBV7-6 and TRBJ1-4. Germline V gives CDR1 SGHVS, CDR2 FNYEAQ. The CDR3 numbers 9 amino acids, ends counted.

The rearrangement links TRBV4-3 to TRBJ2-7, with TRBD2 identical over 7 bases. CDR1 LGHNA and CDR2 YSLEER come from the germline V gene. The CDR3 is 15 amino acids. V dropped 0 bases and J dropped 2; count of bases not matched to a gene: 4. CDR3 sequence: CASSQEGRGPYEQYF. CDR3 coding DNA: TGCGCCAGCAGCCAAGAAGGGAGGGGCCCCTACGAGCAGTACTTC.

V and J are TRBV5-4 and TRBJ1-4; D is unresolved. Germline V gene lookup returns CDR1 SGHNT and CDR2 YYREEE (reference sequence). This CDR3 comprises 14 residues. V lost 0 bases to trimming and J lost 12 bases, with 15 bases between them. The CDR3 DNA follows: TGTGCCAGCAGCTTGGATAGCCTCCCTCGGGAACTGTTTTTT. Amino acids: CASSLDSLPRELFF.

The chain couples TRBV4-2 to TRBJ1-3; 10 bases map to TRBD1. The CDR3 covers 18 residues. Germline CDR1 and CDR2: LGHNA and YNFKEQ. V gave up 1 base and J gave up 1 base; unmatched junction bases: 7. CDR3 amino acids: CASSQVPGQGWSGNTIYF. DNA for the CDR3: TGTGCCAGCAGCCAAGTTCCGGGACAGGGGTGGTCTGGAAACACCATATATTTT.

About this clone itself: This specimen includes other DNA sequences encoding the same CDR3. The chain joins TRBV5-1 to TRBJ2-3; 9 bases map to TRBD2. The junction had 4 bases not matched to a gene; V was cut back by 4 bases and J by 1 base. The CDR3 has 15 residues. The germline gives CDR1 SGHRS, CDR2 YFSETQ. Here the CDR3 reads CASSPLAGGTDTQYF. CDR3 nucleotides: TGCGCCAGCAGCCCATTAGCGGGGGGCACAGATACGCAGTATTTT.